The 15 T cell receptor beta chains given below trace back to one sample, sequenced in a study of cytotoxic CD8 clonotypes in ibrutinib-treated CLL. Repertoires were generated with immunoSEQ multiplex PCR, while TCRdb's copy carries only in-frame clones and drops some. Seen here are about 330,000 clones, 67% observed once, and the top ten hold roughly 6.7%. The sequenced sample was PBMCs, obtained after 36 months of ibrutinib treatment. The source of these receptors is a human donor with chronic lymphocytic leukemia.

The rearrangement joins TRBV6-1 to TRBJ1-5; D may be TRBD1 (5 bases). Trimming cost V 4 bases and J 0 bases, with 7 bases left between them. Germline lookup yields CDR1 MNHNS and CDR2 SASEGT. This CDR3 spans 14 amino acids. CDR3 loop: CASSGQNSNQPQHF. CDR3 nucleotide sequence: TGTGCCAGCAGTGGACAGAATAGCAATCAGCCCCAGCATTTT.

The chain employs TRBV18 and TRBJ1-6; tentative D call: TRBD1 (6 bases). The germline gives CDR1 KGHSH, CDR2 LQKENI. The CDR3 is 13 residues long. Trimming shortened V by 6 bases and J by 7 bases, and 10 bases separated the two germline ends. CDR3 DNA sequence: TGTGCCAGCTCCCCGGGGGCAAATTCACCCCTCCACTTT. It specifies CASSPGANSPLHF.

V is TRBV29-1 and J is TRBJ2-1; 11 bases are a match to TRBD2. V trimming: 2 bases; J trimming: 0 bases; junction bases outside the gene matches: 9. Germline V lookup: CDR1 SQVTM, CDR2 ANQGSEA. There are 18 residues in the CDR3. CDR3 nucleotide sequence: TGCAGCGTTGAATGGGCTAGCGGGGGGACGAGCTCCTACAATGAGCAGTTCTTC. Translated: CSVEWASGGTSSYNEQFF.

The J gene is TRBJ2-7, the V gene TRBV6-1; D perhaps matches TRBD2 (5 bases). Trimming took 7 bases from V and 1 from J, leaving 17 bases between them. The length of the CDR3 is 15 residues. Germline CDR1 MNHNS, CDR2 SASEGT. The CDR3 sequence is CASIVLAAGSYEQYF. CDR3 nucleotide sequence: TGTGCCAGCATAGTCCTGGCTGCGGGTTCCTACGAGCAGTACTTC.

The chain joins TRBV7-9 to TRBJ2-6; tentative D call: TRBD2 (5 bases). Germline V gene data show CDR1 as SEHNR and CDR2 as FQNEAQ (reference sequence). The germline V and J ends were trimmed by 3 bases and 0 bases, with 18 bases remaining between them. CDR3 length: 19 amino acids. CDR3 amino acids: CASSFFGIDTFSGANVLTF. In nucleotides, the CDR3 is TGTGCCAGCAGCTTTTTCGGGATAGACACCTTCTCTGGGGCCAACGTCCTGACTTTC.

The table lists this clone with a few counts. V gene TRBV6-5 combines with J gene TRBJ1-4; D is perhaps TRBD1 (6 bases). This CDR3 has 12 residues. Per germline, CDR1 MNHEY and CDR2 SVGAGI. V was pared by 8 bases and J by 7 bases, with 11 bases between. This CDR3 reads CASGRGSEKLFF. CDR3 DNA sequence: TGTGCCAGCGGTAGGGGGTCTGAAAAACTGTTTTTT.

In this sample, this clone turned up a few times. The chain couples TRBV5-1 to TRBJ2-4, with a tentative D call TRBD1 (5 bases). V was clipped by 0 bases and J by 7 bases, with 14 bases between them. The germline gives CDR1 SGHRS, CDR2 YFSETQ. The CDR3 sequence is 15 residues long. CDR3: CASSLVGAAGNIQYF. DNA for the CDR3: TGCGCCAGCAGCTTGGTAGGGGCCGCCGGGAACATTCAGTACTTC.

The gene calls are TRBV11-2 and TRBJ2-5, with D possibly called TRBD1 or TRBD2 (6 bases each). The germline V and J ends were trimmed by 2 bases and 5 bases, with 15 bases remaining between them. From germline, CDR1 is SGHAT and CDR2 FQNNGV. CDR3 length equals 15 residues. CDR3 bases: TGTGCCAGCAGCTTATGGTCCGGGGGCGGTGAGACCCAGTACTTC. Translating gives CASSLWSGGGETQYF.

The V and J genes are TRBV29-1 and TRBJ1-1; tentatively, D is TRBD1 (5 bases). The CDR3 runs to 13 residues. Germline-derived CDR1 and CDR2 are SQVTM and ANQGSEA. Between the trimmed V and J ends, which lost 5 bases and 1 base, there was a span of 11 bases. This CDR3 reads CSVKSGQNTEAFF. In DNA, the CDR3 is TGCAGCGTTAAGTCAGGGCAGAACACTGAAGCTTTCTTT.

This chain joins TRBV20-1 and TRBJ2-5; D ambiguous. Judging by the DNA end, TRBJ2-7 fits better; the J call may be wrong. The CDR3 totals 11 residues. Looked up from germline, CDR1 is DFQATT and CDR2 is SNEGSKA (reference sequence). CDR3 coding DNA: TGCAGTGCTCTGGAACAATACGAGCAGTACTTC. It yields the protein CSALEQYEQYF.

The chain links TRBV5-1 to TRBJ1-4; D ambiguous. Trimming removed 2 bases at V and 7 bases at J, with 12 bases between. The germline CDR1 and CDR2 sequences are SGHRS and YFSETQ. CDR3 length: 14 amino acids. The DNA for the CDR3 is TGCGCCAGCAGCTTAGGCAGTCTTGGTGAAAAACTGTTTTTT. As protein: CASSLGSLGEKLFF. The whole variable domain, remainder taken from reference TRBV5-1 and TRBJ1-4, is KAGVTQTPRYLIKTRGQQVTLSCSPISGHRSVSWYQQTPGQGLQFLFEYFSETQRNKGNFPGRFSGRQFSNSRSEMNVSTLELGDSALYLCASSLGSLGEKLFFGSGTQLSVL.

This chain uses TRBV9 with TRBJ2-3; 7 bases align to TRBD1. Losses at the gene ends were 9 bases for V and 3 bases for J; bases not matched to a gene: 10. The germline V gene encodes CDR1 SGDLS and CDR2 YYNGEE. The CDR3 contains 14 residues. DNA for the CDR3: TGTGCCACAACCGGGACAGAGAATACAGATACGCAGTATTTT. As protein: CATTGTENTDTQYF. Looking up the rest from reference TRBV9 and TRBJ2-3 gives the full variable domain: DSGVTQTPKHLITATGQRVTLRCSPRSGDLSVYWYQQSLDQGLQFLIQYYNGEERAKGNILERFSAQQFPDLHSELNLSSLELGDSALYFCATTGTENTDTQYFGPGTRLTVL.

The chain uses TRBV5-1 and TRBJ2-2, with TRBD1 matching over 7 bases. The CDR3 totals 19 residues. Germline V gene lookup returns CDR1 SGHRS and CDR2 YFSETQ. Losses at the gene ends were 4 bases for V and 3 bases for J; bases not matched to a gene: 18. Written as DNA, the CDR3 is TGCGCCAGCAGCCGACGACCTCCCCCGGGACAGAGATACACCGGGGAGCTGTTTTTT. It encodes CASSRRPPPGQRYTGELFF.

The J gene is TRBJ2-2, the V gene TRBV4-1, with 8 bases matching TRBD2. CDR3 length equals 14 residues. The J segment lost 7 bases and the V segment lost 4 bases, leaving 5 bases of the junction unmatched. CDR1 MGHRA and CDR2 YSYEKL come from the germline V gene. The chain's CDR3 is CASSPHGGVGELFF. The CDR3 nucleotides are TGCGCCAGCAGCCCACACGGGGGGGTCGGGGAGCTGTTTTTT.

This clone was recorded a few times. The chain couples TRBV5-1 to TRBJ1-2; weak D call: TRBD1 (6 bases). The germline V and J ends were trimmed by 4 bases and 8 bases, with 12 bases remaining between them. CDR3 length: 12 amino acids. In germline, CDR1 is SGHRS, CDR2 YFSETQ. DNA of the CDR3: TGCGCCAGCAGCCTAAACAGGGAAGGCTACACCTTC. It yields the protein CASSLNREGYTF.